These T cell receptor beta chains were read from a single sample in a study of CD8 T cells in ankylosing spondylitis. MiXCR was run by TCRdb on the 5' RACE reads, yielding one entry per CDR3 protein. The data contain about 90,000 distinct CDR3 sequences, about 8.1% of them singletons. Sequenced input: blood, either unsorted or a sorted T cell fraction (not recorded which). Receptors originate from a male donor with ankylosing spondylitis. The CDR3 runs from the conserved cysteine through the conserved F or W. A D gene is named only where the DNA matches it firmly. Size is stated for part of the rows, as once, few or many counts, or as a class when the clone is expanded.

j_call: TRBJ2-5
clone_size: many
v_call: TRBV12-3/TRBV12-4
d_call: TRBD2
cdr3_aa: CASSFHVQGLAGVVDQETQYF
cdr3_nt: TGTGCCAGCAGTTTCCATGTTCAGGGACTAGCGGGAGTCGTCGACCAAGAGACCCAGTACTTC

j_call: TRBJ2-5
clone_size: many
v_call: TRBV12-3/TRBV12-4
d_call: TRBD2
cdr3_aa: CASRRNRTSDGETQYF
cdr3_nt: TGTGCCAGCAGGAGGAACCGGACTAGCGATGGAGAGACCCAGTACTTC

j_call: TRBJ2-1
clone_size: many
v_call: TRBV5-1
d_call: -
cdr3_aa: CASSFLGADNEQFF
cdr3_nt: TGCGCCAGCAGCTTTTTGGGTGCCGACAATGAGCAGTTCTTC

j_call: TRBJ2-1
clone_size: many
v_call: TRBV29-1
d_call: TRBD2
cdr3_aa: CSLGLAEANNEQFF
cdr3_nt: TGCAGCCTTGGACTAGCGGAAGCAAACAATGAGCAGTTCTTC

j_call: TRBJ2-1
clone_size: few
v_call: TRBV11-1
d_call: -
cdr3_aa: CASSSQGGASGSSYNEQFF
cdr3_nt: TGTGCCAGCAGCTCCCAGGGGGGGGCTAGCGGAAGCTCCTACAATGAGCAGTTCTTC

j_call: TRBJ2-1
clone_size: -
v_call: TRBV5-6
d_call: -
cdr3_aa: CASSLGAAGGNEQFF
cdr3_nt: TGTGCCAGCAGCTTGGGAGCGGCAGGGGGGAATGAGCAGTTCTTC

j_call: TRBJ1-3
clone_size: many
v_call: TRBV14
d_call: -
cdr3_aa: CASSQGGAGNTIYF
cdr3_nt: TGTGCCAGCAGCCAAGGCGGGGCTGGAAACACCATATATTTT

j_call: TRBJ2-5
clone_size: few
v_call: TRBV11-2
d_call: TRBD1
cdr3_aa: CASSFHRGQVETQYF
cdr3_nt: TGTGCCAGCAGCTTCCACAGGGGGCAGGTAGAGACCCAGTACTTC

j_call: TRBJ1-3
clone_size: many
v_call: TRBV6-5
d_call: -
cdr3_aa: CASRLTRDSGNTIYF
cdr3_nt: TGTGCCAGCAGACTTACTCGTGACTCTGGAAACACCATATATTTT

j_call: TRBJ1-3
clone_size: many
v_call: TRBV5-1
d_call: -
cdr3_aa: CASSLGVSGNTIYF
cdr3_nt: TGCGCCAGCAGCTTGGGAGTCTCTGGAAACACCATATATTTT

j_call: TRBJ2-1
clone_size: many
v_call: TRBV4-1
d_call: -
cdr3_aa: CASSEGRDEQFF
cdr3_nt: TGCGCCAGCAGCGAAGGACGTGACGAGCAGTTCTTC

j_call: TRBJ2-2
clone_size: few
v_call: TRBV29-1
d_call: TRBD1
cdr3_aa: CSGGQVNTGELFF
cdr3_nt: TGCAGCGGGGGACAGGTGAACACCGGGGAGCTGTTTTTT

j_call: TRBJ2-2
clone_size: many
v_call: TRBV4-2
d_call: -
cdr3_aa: CASRPPSTGELFF
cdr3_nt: TGTGCCAGCAGGCCCCCTAGCACCGGGGAGCTGTTTTTT

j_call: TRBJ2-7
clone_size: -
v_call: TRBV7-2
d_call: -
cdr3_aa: CASSPHGYEQYF
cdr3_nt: TGTGCCAGCAGCCCCCACGGCTACGAGCAGTACTTC

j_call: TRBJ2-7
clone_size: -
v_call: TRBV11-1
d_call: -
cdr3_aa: CASSPGMDFIEQYF
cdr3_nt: TGTGCCAGCAGCCCGGGGATGGACTTTATTGAGCAGTACTTC

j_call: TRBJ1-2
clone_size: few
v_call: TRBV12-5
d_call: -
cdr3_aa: CASGPGPLTISYTF
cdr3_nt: TGTGCTAGTGGTCCGGGACCTCTAACAATAAGCTACACCTTC

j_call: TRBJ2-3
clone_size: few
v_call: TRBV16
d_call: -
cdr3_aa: CASSPPSSDTQYF
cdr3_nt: TGTGCCAGCAGCCCCCCCTCAAGCGATACGCAGTATTTT

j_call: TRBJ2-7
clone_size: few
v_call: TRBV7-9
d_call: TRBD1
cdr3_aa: CASSPSRTGAFLYEQYF
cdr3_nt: TGTGCCAGCAGCCCTAGTAGGACAGGGGCCTTCCTCTACGAGCAGTACTTC

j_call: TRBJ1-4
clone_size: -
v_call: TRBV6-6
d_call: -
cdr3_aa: CASSYTNEKLFF
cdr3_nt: TGTGCCAGCAGTTACACTAATGAAAAACTGTTTTTT

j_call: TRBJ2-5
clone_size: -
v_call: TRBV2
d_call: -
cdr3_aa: CASSRGAPGGLEETQYF
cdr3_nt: TGTGCCAGCAGTCGGGGGGCGCCAGGGGGCTTAGAGGAGACCCAGTACTTC

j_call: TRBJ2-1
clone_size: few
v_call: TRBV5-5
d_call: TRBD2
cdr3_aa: CASSFGAGANEQFF
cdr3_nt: TGTGCCAGCAGCTTCGGGGCGGGAGCCAATGAGCAGTTCTTC

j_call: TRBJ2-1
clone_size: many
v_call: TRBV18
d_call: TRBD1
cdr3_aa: CASSPGTGGFDEQFF
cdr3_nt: TGTGCCAGCTCACCAGGGACAGGGGGCTTCGATGAGCAGTTCTTC

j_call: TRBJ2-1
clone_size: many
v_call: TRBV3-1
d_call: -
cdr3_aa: CASSPPEVAYNEQFF
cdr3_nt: TGTGCCAGCAGCCCCCCTGAGGTAGCATACAATGAGCAGTTCTTC

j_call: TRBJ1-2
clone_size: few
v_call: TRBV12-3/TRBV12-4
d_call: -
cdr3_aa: CASSQTTRGYTF
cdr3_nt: TGTGCCAGCAGCCAAACGACTCGGGGCTACACCTTC

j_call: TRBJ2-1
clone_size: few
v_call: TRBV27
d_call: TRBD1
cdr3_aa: CASKTGVNEQFF
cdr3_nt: TGTGCCAGCAAGACAGGGGTTAATGAGCAGTTCTTC

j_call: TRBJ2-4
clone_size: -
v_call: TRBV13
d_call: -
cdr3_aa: CATGPLGANIQYF
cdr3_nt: TGTGCCACAGGACCCCTCGGGGCAAACATTCAGTACTTC

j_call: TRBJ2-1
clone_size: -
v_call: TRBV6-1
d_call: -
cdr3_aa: CASSPWTARGRGYNEQFF
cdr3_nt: TGTGCCAGCAGTCCCTGGACAGCACGAGGGAGGGGGTACAATGAGCAGTTCTTC

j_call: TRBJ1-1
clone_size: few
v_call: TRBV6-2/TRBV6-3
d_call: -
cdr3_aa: CASSSLTLNTEAFF
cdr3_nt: TGTGCCAGCAGCTCACTTACACTGAACACTGAAGCTTTCTTT

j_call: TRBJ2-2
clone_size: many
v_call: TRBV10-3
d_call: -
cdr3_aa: CAISLDTGELFF
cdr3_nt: TGTGCCATCAGTTTGGATACCGGGGAGCTGTTTTTT